This TCR beta chain was observed in a study of CD8+ T cells in alopecia areata. Whole-study context: Each of the treated patients was given oral tofacitinib, 5 to 10 mg twice daily, for moderate-to-severe alopecia areata. Tofacitinib ran for 6 to 18 months before 6 months off drug. Regarding the study as a whole: Resident alphabeta T-cell populations of normal skin are likewise subject to sequencing in scalp samples. Mice gave a clearer picture of TCR sharing than patients did, possibly for HLA-related reasons.

It was cDNA, reverse transcribed from extracted RNA, that served as the sequencing template. Method: immunoSEQ multiplex PCR; TCRdb's copy keeps in-frame clones and lacks some. Of around 200,000 clones listed, roughly 65% are singletons. As concerns this clone: Its target is unknown.

The length of the CDR3 is 16 residues. Germline loops: CDR1 WSHSY, CDR2 SAAADI. Trimming removed 4 bases from V and 2 bases from J, with 15 bases in between. This clonotype was obtained from a human donor with alopecia areata. The material sequenced was CD4+ T cells sorted from blood, taken at week 0. The chain links TRBV10-2 to TRBJ1-5; maybe TRBD1 (6 bases). The CDR3 region has the DNA TGCGCCAGCAGTGCCATGGCAGGGGCCCGCAATCAGCCCCAGCATTTT. It encodes CASSAMAGARNQPQHF.